The 12 T cell receptor beta chains given below trace back to one sample, sequenced in a study of CD8+ T cells in alopecia areata. After isolation, RNA underwent reverse transcription to generate cDNA as the sequencing template. TCRdb's copy holds only in-frame clones and misses some; the assay was immunoSEQ multiplex PCR. Of 160,000 or so clones listed, about 71% are singletons. Treatment given: oral pan-JAK inhibitor, 5-10 mg twice daily. The sample consisted of CD4+ T cells sorted from blood, taken at week 4, from a patient treated with tofacitinib. These receptors originate from a human donor with alopecia areata.

This clone showed up just a few times. The J gene is TRBJ1-5, the V gene TRBV27; 9 bases match TRBD1. Germline V gives CDR1 MNHEY, CDR2 SMNVEV (reference sequence). V was pared by 4 bases and J by 5 bases, with 6 bases of the junction left unmatched. This CDR3 has 15 amino acids. This CDR3 is CASSWTGVPDQPQHF. CDR3 DNA: TGTGCCAGCAGTTGGACAGGGGTCCCAGATCAGCCCCAGCATTTT.

The sample holds one count of this clone. The chain recombines TRBV5-1 with TRBJ2-5; no reliable D call. V was trimmed by 1 base and J by 5 bases, leaving 9 bases between them. Germline V gene lookup returns CDR1 SGHRS and CDR2 YFSETQ. CDR3 length: 13 residues. The CDR3 bases are TGCGCCAGCAGCTTGTCTCCATCCGAGACCCAGTACTTC. Its protein product is CASSLSPSETQYF.

V gene TRBV7-9 combines with J gene TRBJ2-3; 12 bases match TRBD2. After removal of 4 bases from V and 4 bases from J, the junction contained 0 bases not matched to a gene. Germline CDR1 is SEHNR and CDR2 is FQNEAQ (reference sequence). The CDR3 totals 14 residues. CDR3: CASSSSGGADTQYF. The DNA for the CDR3 is TGTGCCAGCAGCTCTAGCGGGGGGGCAGATACGCAGTATTTT.

This clone was seen a few times. This chain joins TRBV29-1 and TRBJ1-5; D is perhaps TRBD1 (6 bases). In germline, CDR1 is SQVTM, CDR2 ANQGSEA. V was cut by 6 bases and J by 7 bases, with 16 bases left in between. CDR3 length: 13 amino acids. This chain's CDR3 is CSVAGTPGQPQHF. The CDR3 coding sequence is TGCAGCGTCGCCGGGACACCGGGGCAGCCCCAGCATTTT.

The chain is built from TRBV30 and TRBJ1-6, with D possibly being TRBD1 (5 bases). V was pared by 1 base and J by 10 bases, with 8 bases between. In germline, CDR1 is GTSNPN, CDR2 SVGIG (reference sequence). This CDR3 has 12 amino acids. The CDR3 spells CAWSGRGSPLHF. The CDR3 DNA reads as TGTGCCTGGAGTGGACGGGGCTCACCCCTCCACTTT.

The J gene is TRBJ2-3, the V gene TRBV29-1; tentatively, D is TRBD1 (6 bases). The CDR3 covers 16 residues. Trimming cost V 4 bases and J 2 bases, with 19 bases left between them. The germline CDR1 and CDR2 sequences are SQVTM and ANQGSEA. The CDR3 sequence is CSVAGLTVGATDTQYF. In nucleotides, the CDR3 is TGCAGCGTTGCAGGATTGACGGTGGGGGCCACAGATACGCAGTATTTT.

In regard to this clone: This same CDR3 is encoded by further DNA sequences in the sample. CDR3 DNA sequence: TGCGCCAGCAGCTTGTCTACAGATACGCAGTATTTT. This encodes CASSLSTDTQYF. This chain joins TRBV5-1 and TRBJ2-3; the D is unclear. Trimming pared 1 base from V and 3 bases from J, leaving 3 bases between. This CDR3 is 12 amino acids long. Germline-derived CDR1 and CDR2 are SGHRS and YFSETQ.

CDR3 DNA sequence: TGTGCCAGCAAGGTCTTTGCCACCTACGAGCAGTACTTC. Its protein product is CASKVFATYEQYF. The chain joins TRBV5-4 to TRBJ2-7; D uncertain. The CDR3 loop spans 13 amino acids. Trimming pared 6 bases from V and 2 bases from J, leaving 12 bases between. Germline V gene sequence: CDR1 SGHNT, CDR2 YYREEE (reference sequence).

J is TRBJ1-1 and V is TRBV20-1, with D maybe TRBD1 (5 bases). This CDR3 region has 11 residues. Germline CDR1 and CDR2: DFQATT and SNEGSKA (reference sequence). The V end was cut by 7 bases, the J end by 3 bases, with 9 bases between. The CDR3: CSVRGDTEAFF. For the CDR3, the DNA is TGCAGTGTTAGGGGCGACACTGAAGCTTTCTTT.

For the CDR3, the DNA is TGCGCCAGCAGCAATGACAGGGACTATGGCTACACCTTC. As protein: CASSNDRDYGYTF. This chain connects TRBV5-1 to TRBJ1-2, with 7 positions matching TRBD1. CDR1 is SGHRS and CDR2 is YFSETQ in the germline V gene. V lost 4 bases, J lost 3 bases, and 3 bases stayed unmatched. CDR3 length: 13 residues.

The genes are TRBV4-1 and TRBJ2-5; 9 bases fit TRBD2. The V gene end was trimmed by 3 bases and the J gene end by 2 bases; junction bases not matched to a gene: 7. CDR1 is MGHRA and CDR2 is YSYEKL in the germline V gene. This CDR3 contains 16 residues. The CDR3 sequence is CASSQGLAGAQETQYF. The CDR3, as DNA: TGCGCCAGCAGCCAGGGATTAGCGGGGGCACAAGAGACCCAGTACTTC.

CDR3 residues: CASSVEQRTDTQYF. CDR3 DNA sequence: TGTGCCAGCAGCGTAGAACAGCGCACAGATACGCAGTATTTT. The chain couples TRBV9 to TRBJ2-3; D is ambiguous. The CDR3 is made up of 14 amino acids. Trimming left V 0 bases short and J 1 base short, with 6 bases between. Germline CDR1 reads SGDLS; CDR2 reads YYNGEE.